This section outlines one T cell receptor (beta chain) sequence together with its context. No cognate antigen has been identified for it. No per-base quality is available; no much larger clone lies one base away. The CDR3 contains 16 residues, cysteine and phenylalanine counted. Just CDR3 DNA is preserved here, 48 bases in frame from base 1. The trim is 4 bases for V and 2 bases for J, with a gap of 14 bases between the germline ends. As encoded in the germline V gene, CDR1 is ENHRY while CDR2 is SYGVKD. The data were obtained in a study of control samples from healthy donors and cancer patients (TCRdb year 2020). Library construction relied on the immunoSEQ multiplex PCR assay. Sourced from immuneACCESS, this table was stored by TCRdb with only in-frame sequences that have V and J called. A share of the clones is absent; for the studies checked, an unresolved V gene accounts for under half, and the remainder has no known explanation. This sample is represented by 18,000 or so clones; just over 85% of them were singletons. The ten largest account for approximately 10% of the sample.

Recombination joined TRBV10-3 with TRBJ2-2; the D element might be TRBD1 or TRBD2, as each aligns at 5 bases. The receptor was derived from a woman in her 70s with colorectal cancer. The sample was PBMCs. The CDR3 protein is CAISARDGSNTGELFF. DNA sequence: TGTGCCATCAGTGCTAGGGACGGTTCCAACACCGGGGAGCTGTTTTTT.